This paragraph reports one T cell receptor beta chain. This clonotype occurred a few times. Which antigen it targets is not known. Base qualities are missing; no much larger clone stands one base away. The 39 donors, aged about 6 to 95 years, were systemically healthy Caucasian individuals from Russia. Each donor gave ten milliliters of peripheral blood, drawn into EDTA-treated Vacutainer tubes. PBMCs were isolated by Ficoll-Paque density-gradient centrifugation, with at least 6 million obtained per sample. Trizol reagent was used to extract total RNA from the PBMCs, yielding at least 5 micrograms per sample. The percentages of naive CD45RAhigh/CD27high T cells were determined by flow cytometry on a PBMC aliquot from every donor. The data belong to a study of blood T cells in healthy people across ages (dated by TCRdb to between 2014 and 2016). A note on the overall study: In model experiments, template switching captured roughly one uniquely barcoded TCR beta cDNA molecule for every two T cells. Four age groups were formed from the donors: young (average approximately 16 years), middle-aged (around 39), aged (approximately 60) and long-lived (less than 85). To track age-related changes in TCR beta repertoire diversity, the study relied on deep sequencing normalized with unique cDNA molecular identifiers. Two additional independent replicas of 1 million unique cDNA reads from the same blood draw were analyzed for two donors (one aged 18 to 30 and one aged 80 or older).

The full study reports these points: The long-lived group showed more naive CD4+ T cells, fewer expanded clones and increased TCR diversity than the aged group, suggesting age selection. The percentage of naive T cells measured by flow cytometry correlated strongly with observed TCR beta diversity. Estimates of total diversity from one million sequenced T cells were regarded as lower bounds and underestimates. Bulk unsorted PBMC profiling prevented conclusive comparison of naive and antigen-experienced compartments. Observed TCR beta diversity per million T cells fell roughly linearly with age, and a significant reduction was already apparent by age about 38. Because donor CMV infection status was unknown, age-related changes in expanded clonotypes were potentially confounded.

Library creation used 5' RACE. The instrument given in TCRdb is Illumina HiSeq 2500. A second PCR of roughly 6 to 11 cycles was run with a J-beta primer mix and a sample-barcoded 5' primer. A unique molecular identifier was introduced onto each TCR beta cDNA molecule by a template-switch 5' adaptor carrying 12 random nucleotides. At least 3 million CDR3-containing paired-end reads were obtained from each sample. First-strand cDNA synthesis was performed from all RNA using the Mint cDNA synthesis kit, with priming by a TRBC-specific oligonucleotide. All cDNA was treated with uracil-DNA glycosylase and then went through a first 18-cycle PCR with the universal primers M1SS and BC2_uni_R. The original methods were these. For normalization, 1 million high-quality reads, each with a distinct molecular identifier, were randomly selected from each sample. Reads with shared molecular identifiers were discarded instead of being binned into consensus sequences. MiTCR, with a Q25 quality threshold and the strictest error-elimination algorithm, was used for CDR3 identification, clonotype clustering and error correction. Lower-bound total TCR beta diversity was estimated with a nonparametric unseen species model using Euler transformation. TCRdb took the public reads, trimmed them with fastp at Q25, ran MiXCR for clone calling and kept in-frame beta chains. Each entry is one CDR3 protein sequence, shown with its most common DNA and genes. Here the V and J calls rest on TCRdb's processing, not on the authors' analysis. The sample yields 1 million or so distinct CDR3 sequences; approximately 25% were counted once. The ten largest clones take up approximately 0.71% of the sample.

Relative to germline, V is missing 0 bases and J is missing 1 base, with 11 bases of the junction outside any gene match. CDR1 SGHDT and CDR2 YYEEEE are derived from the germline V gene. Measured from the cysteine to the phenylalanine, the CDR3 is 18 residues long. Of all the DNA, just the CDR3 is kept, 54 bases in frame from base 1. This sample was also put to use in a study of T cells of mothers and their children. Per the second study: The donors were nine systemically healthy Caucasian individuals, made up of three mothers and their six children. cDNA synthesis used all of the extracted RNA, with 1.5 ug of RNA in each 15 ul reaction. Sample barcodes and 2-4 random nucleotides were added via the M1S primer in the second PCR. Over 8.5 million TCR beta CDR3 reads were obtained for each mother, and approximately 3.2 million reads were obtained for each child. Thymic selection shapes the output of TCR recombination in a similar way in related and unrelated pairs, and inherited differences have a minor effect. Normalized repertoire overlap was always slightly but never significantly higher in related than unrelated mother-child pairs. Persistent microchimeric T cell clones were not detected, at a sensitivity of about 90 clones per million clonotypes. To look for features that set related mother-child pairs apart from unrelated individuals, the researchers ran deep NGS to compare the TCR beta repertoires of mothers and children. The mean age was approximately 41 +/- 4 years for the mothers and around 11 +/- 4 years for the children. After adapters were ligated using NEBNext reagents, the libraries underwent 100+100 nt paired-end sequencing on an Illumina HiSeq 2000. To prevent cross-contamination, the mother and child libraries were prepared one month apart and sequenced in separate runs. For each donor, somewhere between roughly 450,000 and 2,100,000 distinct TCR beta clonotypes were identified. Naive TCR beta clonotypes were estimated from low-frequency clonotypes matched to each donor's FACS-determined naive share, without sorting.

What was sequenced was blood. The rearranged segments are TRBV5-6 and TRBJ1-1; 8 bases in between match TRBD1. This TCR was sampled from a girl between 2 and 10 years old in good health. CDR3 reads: CASSLVGLMGTGNTEAFF. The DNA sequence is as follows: TGTGCCAGCAGCTTGGTTGGCTTAATGGGGACAGGGAACACTGAAGCTTTCTTT.